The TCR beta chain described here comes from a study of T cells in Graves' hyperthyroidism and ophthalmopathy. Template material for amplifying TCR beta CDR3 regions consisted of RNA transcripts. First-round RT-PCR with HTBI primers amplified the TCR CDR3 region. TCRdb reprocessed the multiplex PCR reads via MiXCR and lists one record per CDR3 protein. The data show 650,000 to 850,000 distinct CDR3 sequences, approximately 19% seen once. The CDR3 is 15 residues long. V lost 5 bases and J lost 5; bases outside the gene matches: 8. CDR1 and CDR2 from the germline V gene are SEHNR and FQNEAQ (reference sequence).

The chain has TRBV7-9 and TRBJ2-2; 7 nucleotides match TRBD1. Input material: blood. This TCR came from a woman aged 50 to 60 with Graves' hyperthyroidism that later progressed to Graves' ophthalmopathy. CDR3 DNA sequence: TGTGCCAGCAGCCGCAGACAGGGCCCTACCGGGGAGCTGTTTTTT. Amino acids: CASSRRQGPTGELFF.